This record covers a single T cell receptor (beta chain). V shed 4 bases, J shed 4 bases, and the junction held 8 bases outside the gene matches. This CDR3 spans 15 amino acids. In germline, CDR1 is SGHRS, CDR2 YFSETQ. The sample originates from a study of blood T cell repertoires in COVID-19. Study-wide context: The United States, Italy and Spain provided the acute and convalescent COVID-19 samples.

Generated by immunoSEQ multiplex PCR, the TCRdb table keeps only in-frame clones and is missing some. The sample lists about 91,000 clones, about 76% occurring once. The sequencing sample was made of peripheral blood. The gene calls are TRBV5-1 and TRBJ2-1; 7 bases are shared with TRBD1. The sequence was obtained from a woman older than 75 with acute or convalescent COVID-19. CDR3 in amino acids: CASSRIADRYNEQFF. The CDR3 region has the DNA TGCGCCAGCAGCCGAATTGCGGACAGGTACAATGAGCAGTTCTTC.